This is a list of T cell receptor beta chains from one sample in a study of cytomegalovirus exposure and HLA in healthy donors. Measured with immunoSEQ multiplex PCR; TCRdb has only the in-frame clones, and not every one. This table has about 86,000 clones, around 79% appearing once. Input material: PBMCs. The receptors derive from a woman between 35 and 50 years old in good health and CMV-seropositive. The CDR3 runs from the conserved cysteine through the conserved F or W. A D gene is named only where the DNA matches it firmly. Some rows mark clone size as missing; the rest say once, few, many or name a class of expanded clone.

medium-sized,NA,TRBJ1-1,TRBV5-6,TGTGCCAGCAGCGAAGACTGGGTGAACACTGAAGCTTTCTTT,CASSEDWVNTEAFF
NA,TRBD2,TRBJ2-7,TRBV10-2,TGCGCCAGCAGCCTCGGGACTAGCGGGACCGACGAGCAGTACTTC,CASSLGTSGTDEQYF
NA,NA,TRBJ1-5,TRBV19,TGTGCCAGTAGTATAGAAAGCATCCAGCCCCAGCATTTT,CASSIESIQPQHF
NA,NA,TRBJ1-4,TRBV4-1,TGCGCCAGCAGCCAGGGGGGTAATGAAAAACTGTTTTTT,CASSQGGNEKLFF
NA,TRBD1,TRBJ2-2,TRBV28,TGTGCCAGCAGCCAATTACCCCTAGACAGGGCGAACACCGGGGAGCTGTTTTTT,CASSQLPLDRANTGELFF
NA,TRBD1,TRBJ1-2,TRBV5-1,TGCGCCAGCAGTAGGGACAGTAACTATGGCTACACCTTC,CASSRDSNYGYTF
NA,NA,TRBJ1-1,TRBV29-1,TGCAGCGTTGAAGACAGGAACACTGAAGCTTTCTTT,CSVEDRNTEAFF
NA,TRBD1,TRBJ1-6,TRBV30,TGTGCCTGGTCCACAGGGGGCCGTAATTCACCCCTCCACTTT,CAWSTGGRNSPLHF
NA,NA,TRBJ1-1,TRBV6-1,TGTGCCAGCAGTGTAGTGGACACTGAAGCTTTCTTT,CASSVVDTEAFF
few,NA,TRBJ2-2,TRBV21-1,TGTGCCAGCACCTGGACTAGCGGGGAAGATGGGGAGCTGTTTTTT,CASTWTSGEDGELFF
NA,TRBD1,TRBJ2-1,TRBV5-1,TGCGCCAGCAGCCGACCAGGGGGTCCCTACAATGAGCAGTTCTTC,CASSRPGGPYNEQFF
once,TRBD1,TRBJ1-2,TRBV18,TGTGCCACCGAACGCGGGGACAGTGGCTACACCTTC,CATERGDSGYTF
NA,TRBD2,TRBJ2-1,TRBV7-9,TGTGCCAGCAGCTCCTCCACTAGCGGGGGGGCCCATGAGCAGTTCTTC,CASSSSTSGGAHEQFF
NA,TRBD2,TRBJ2-1,TRBV5-1,TGCGCCAGCCGGACTAGCGGGACCCCCAGCAATGAGCAGTTCTTC,CASRTSGTPSNEQFF
NA,TRBD1,TRBJ2-3,TRBV19,TGTGCCAGCAAAGACAGGGCTCGCACAGATACGCAGTATTTT,CASKDRARTDTQYF
NA,NA,TRBJ1-3,TRBV5-6,TGTGCCAGCACCCAGCGACCCTCTGGAAACACCATATATTTT,CASTQRPSGNTIYF
once,TRBD1,TRBJ2-1,TRBV5-1,TGCGCCAGCAGCCTGGAAGGGACAGAGTTTTCCAATGAGCAGTTCTTC,CASSLEGTEFSNEQFF
NA,TRBD1,TRBJ2-5,TRBV18,TGTGCCAGCTCACCTCAGGCAGGGACAGCACAAGAGACCCAGTACTTC,CASSPQAGTAQETQYF
NA,TRBD2,TRBJ2-7,TRBV7-9,TGTGCCAGCAGCTTAGCCCCGGGACTAGCGGGGGGCTCCTACGAGCAATACTTC,CASSLAPGLAGGSYEQYF
NA,NA,TRBJ1-1,TRBV27,TGTGCCAGCAGTCCCGGGTTTGGGACTGAAGCTTTCTTT,CASSPGFGTEAFF
NA,NA,TRBJ1-1,TRBV11-2,TGTGCCAGCAGCTTAGGACGGCGGAGTCAAAACACTGAAGCTTTCTTT,CASSLGRRSQNTEAFF
NA,TRBD1,TRBJ2-3,TRBV4-1,TGCGCCAGCAGCCAAGATGCCGGGACAGGGTATTTGACAGATACGCAGTATTTT,CASSQDAGTGYLTDTQYF
NA,TRBD2,TRBJ2-7,TRBV18,TGTGCCAGCTCACCAGAAGCGGGAGGGGCCTACGAGCAGTACTTC,CASSPEAGGAYEQYF
NA,TRBD1,TRBJ2-1,TRBV6-5,TGTGCCAGCAGGACAGGGTTTGAGCAGTTCTTC,CASRTGFEQFF
once,TRBD2,TRBJ2-5,TRBV15,TGTGCCACCAGCAGAGGCTCTAGCGGGATGAAGACCCAGTACTTC,CATSRGSSGMKTQYF
NA,TRBD1,TRBJ2-7,TRBV5-1,TGCGCCAGCAGCGAGGACAGGGGGGACAGTTTGTCCTACGAGCAGTACTTC,CASSEDRGDSLSYEQYF
NA,NA,TRBJ1-1,TRBV27,TGTGCCAGCAGTCCGGGGAACACTGAAGCTTTCTTT,CASSPGNTEAFF
few,TRBD1,TRBJ1-5,TRBV9,TGTGCCAGCAGCCCAGAGGGACAGAATAGCAATCAGCCCCAGCATTTT,CASSPEGQNSNQPQHF
NA,NA,TRBJ1-1,TRBV13,TGTGCCAGTTCTAGCTTAGAACGGTTAAACACTGAAGCTTTCTTT,CASSSLERLNTEAFF
NA,TRBD2,TRBJ2-5,TRBV30,TGTGCCTGGAGTAGGGGGACTAGCGAAGAGACCCAGTACTTC,CAWSRGTSEETQYF
NA,TRBD2,TRBJ2-5,TRBV5-6,TGTGCCAGCAGCCGTCGGGGGGGTCAAGAGACCCAGTACTTC,CASSRRGGQETQYF
NA,TRBD1,TRBJ1-6,TRBV19,TGTGCCAGTAGTGTGCAGGGACAGAATTCACCCCTCCACTTT,CASSVQGQNSPLHF
once,TRBD1,TRBJ1-1,TRBV25-1,TGTGCCAGCACCCGGACAGGGGGAAGTGAAAAGAACACTGAAGCTTTCTTT,CASTRTGGSEKNTEAFF
NA,NA,TRBJ1-1,TRBV18,TGTGCCAGCAGAGGAGGGGCCACGAACACTGAAGCTTTCTTT,CASRGGATNTEAFF
NA,NA,TRBJ2-7,TRBV19,TGTGCCAGTAGTAACGGCGGAGCATCTCTTTACGAGCAGTACTTC,CASSNGGASLYEQYF
few,NA,TRBJ1-1,TRBV7-3,TGTGCCAGCAGCCCGCGACATCGGGGTGAAGCTTTCTTT,CASSPRHRGEAFF
NA,TRBD1,TRBJ2-7,TRBV5-1,TGCGCCAGCAGCTCGGACAGGGATTCCTACGAGCAGTACTTC,CASSSDRDSYEQYF
NA,NA,TRBJ2-3,TRBV25-1,TGTGCCAGCAGATCCTACACAGATACGCAGTATTTT,CASRSYTDTQYF
NA,NA,TRBJ1-5,TRBV10-3,TGTGCCATCAGTGACCGGGGGAACGGTCAGCCCCAGCATTTT,CAISDRGNGQPQHF
few,TRBD2,TRBJ2-7,TRBV5-1,TGCGCCAGCAGCTTATCCGGGACTAGCGGGAGCGAGCAGTACTTC,CASSLSGTSGSEQYF
NA,NA,TRBJ2-2,TRBV7-2,TGTGCCAGCAGCTTAGGGACAGCTGGGGAGCTGTTTTTT,CASSLGTAGELFF